These T cell receptor beta chains were read from a single sample in a study of blood T cell repertoires in COVID-19. The repertoire was sequenced with immunoSEQ multiplex PCR; TCRdb's copy has only in-frame clones and lacks some. This table holds more than 25,000 clones, approximately 80% found once. Sequencing was done on a sample of peripheral blood. These receptors all stem from a woman aged 80 or older with acute or convalescent COVID-19. Both conserved end residues are part of each CDR3. The order of the fields is J gene, D gene, V gene, clone size, CDR3 protein, CDR3 DNA. The D gene is left open where the match is weak. The size of a clone is reported for some rows only, either as once, few or many, or as a class for expanded clones.

j_gene: TRBJ2-2; d_gene: -; v_gene: TRBV9; abundance: -; CDR3aa: CASRGQSNTGELFF; CDR3nt: TGTGCCAGCAGGGGGCAGTCGAACACCGGGGAGCTGTTTTTT
j_gene: TRBJ2-1; d_gene: -; v_gene: TRBV10-3; abundance: -; CDR3aa: CAISGTSLDEQFF; CDR3nt: TGTGCCATCAGTGGTACTAGTTTGGATGAGCAGTTCTTC
j_gene: TRBJ2-5; d_gene: TRBD2; v_gene: TRBV7-2; abundance: -; CDR3aa: CASSPPMGGETQYF; CDR3nt: TGTGCCAGCAGCCCCCCTATGGGGGGGGAGACCCAGTACTTC
j_gene: TRBJ1-5; d_gene: -; v_gene: TRBV28; abundance: -; CDR3aa: CASSPPDRVLQPQHF; CDR3nt: TGTGCCAGCAGCCCTCCGGACAGAGTACTTCAGCCCCAGCATTTT
j_gene: TRBJ1-4; d_gene: -; v_gene: TRBV5-4; abundance: -; CDR3aa: CASSLGGGVDEKLFF; CDR3nt: TGTGCCAGCAGCTTGGGAGGAGGGGTGGATGAAAAACTGTTTTTT
j_gene: TRBJ1-5; d_gene: -; v_gene: TRBV4-1; abundance: few; CDR3aa: CASSQGGKGPLVQPQHF; CDR3nt: TGCGCCAGCAGCCAAGGCGGGAAGGGCCCCCTGGTTCAGCCCCAGCATTTT
j_gene: TRBJ2-1; d_gene: -; v_gene: TRBV24-1; abundance: -; CDR3aa: CATTGPSYNEQFF; CDR3nt: TGTGCCACCACAGGGCCCTCCTACAATGAGCAGTTCTTC
j_gene: TRBJ2-7; d_gene: TRBD2; v_gene: TRBV6-1; abundance: -; CDR3aa: CASSEGLAGVSAYEQYF; CDR3nt: TGTGCCAGCAGTGAAGGACTAGCGGGAGTATCGGCCTACGAGCAGTACTTC
j_gene: TRBJ2-7; d_gene: -; v_gene: TRBV6-5; abundance: -; CDR3aa: CATRWLGSHEQYF; CDR3nt: TGTGCCACCAGGTGGCTCGGGAGTCACGAGCAGTACTTC
j_gene: TRBJ2-1; d_gene: -; v_gene: TRBV18; abundance: -; CDR3aa: CASSPPSPVYNEQFF; CDR3nt: TGTGCCAGCTCACCACCTTCGCCAGTGTACAATGAGCAGTTCTTC
j_gene: TRBJ2-3; d_gene: TRBD1; v_gene: TRBV24-1; abundance: once; CDR3aa: CATSDPGQGAITDTQYF; CDR3nt: TGTGCCACCAGTGATCCGGGACAGGGGGCGATCACAGATACGCAGTATTTT
j_gene: TRBJ1-2; d_gene: TRBD1; v_gene: TRBV29-1; abundance: -; CDR3aa: CSVLLRDRLYGYTF; CDR3nt: TGCAGCGTTTTATTGAGGGACAGGCTCTATGGCTACACCTTC
j_gene: TRBJ2-1; d_gene: TRBD1; v_gene: TRBV6-5; abundance: -; CDR3aa: CASRVTGDSYNEQFF; CDR3nt: TGTGCCAGCAGAGTGACAGGGGACTCCTACAATGAGCAGTTCTTC
j_gene: TRBJ1-4; d_gene: -; v_gene: TRBV4-1; abundance: few; CDR3aa: CASSQGTGRANEKLFF; CDR3nt: TGCGCCAGCAGCCAAGGTACAGGGCGCGCTAATGAAAAACTGTTTTTT
j_gene: TRBJ1-5; d_gene: -; v_gene: TRBV6-6; abundance: -; CDR3aa: CASLGNGQPQHF; CDR3nt: TGTGCCAGCCTCGGGAACGGTCAGCCCCAGCATTTT
j_gene: TRBJ2-5; d_gene: TRBD2; v_gene: TRBV3-1/TRBV3-2; abundance: few; CDR3aa: CASSRSISGGRTRQETQYF; CDR3nt: TGTGCCAGCAGCCGCTCCATTAGCGGGGGCCGAACGAGGCAAGAGACCCAGTACTTC
j_gene: TRBJ2-2; d_gene: -; v_gene: TRBV3-1/TRBV3-2; abundance: -; CDR3aa: CASSQDSEWEGHLDTGELFF; CDR3nt: TGTGCCAGCAGCCAAGATAGTGAGTGGGAGGGACACTTAGACACCGGGGAGCTGTTTTTT
j_gene: TRBJ1-2; d_gene: -; v_gene: TRBV14; abundance: few; CDR3aa: CASSQGARVYGYTF; CDR3nt: TGTGCCAGCAGCCAAGGGGCCAGGGTCTATGGCTACACCTTC
j_gene: TRBJ2-1; d_gene: TRBD1; v_gene: TRBV7-9; abundance: -; CDR3aa: CASSPRTGGAYNEQFF; CDR3nt: TGTGCCAGCAGCCCCCGGACAGGGGGAGCTTACAATGAGCAGTTCTTC
j_gene: TRBJ2-7; d_gene: -; v_gene: TRBV28; abundance: -; CDR3aa: CASTQGGISYEQYF; CDR3nt: TGTGCCAGCACCCAGGGAGGAATTAGCTACGAGCAGTACTTC